These 20 T cell receptor beta chains originate from one sample sequenced in a study of human T cells and chemical hapten exposure (dated by TCRdb to the early 2020s). Receptors were amplified or captured by RACE. TCRdb records NextSeq 500 as the sequencer. TCRdb reprocessing: public reads trimmed at Q25 with fastp, clones called with MiXCR, in-frame beta chains kept. Each record represents a unique CDR3 protein, reported with the most common genes and DNA among its rows. In this sample the table shows hundreds of thousands of distinct CDR3 sequences, more than 5% of which occur a single time. The top ten clones comprise around 5.8% of the sample. This specimen's time point label, per the study, means: patch test 2, 6 weeks after DPC sensitization. The treatment or condition label here, explained by the study, means: therapeutic diphenylcyclopropenone sensitization with weekly scalp DPC. The starting material was whole blood, obtained in connection with sensitization to the hapten diphenylcyclopropenone (DPC). Every receptor here comes from a young woman with alopecia areata. Some clones in this sample may be carry-over from other donors' samples.

The genes are TRBV7-2 and TRBJ2-3, with 10 bases aligning to TRBD2. CDR3 length: 18 residues. The germline V gene encodes CDR1 SGHTA and CDR2 FQGNSA. Trimming at V came to 2 bases and at J to 2 bases, leaving 10 bases not matched to a gene. The CDR3 DNA is TGTGCCAGCAGCTTATTGAGGACTAGCGGCTCTATCACAGATACGCAGTATTTT. It encodes CASSLLRTSGSITDTQYF. Complete variable domain (other parts from reference TRBV7-2 and TRBJ2-3): GAGVSQSPSNKVTEKGKDVELRCDPISGHTALYWYRQSLGQGLEFLIYFQGNSAPDKSGLPSDRFSAERTGGSVSTLTIQRTQQEDSAVYLCASSLLRTSGSITDTQYFGPGTRLTVL.

This clonotype was counted at least ten times. The V call is TRBV12-3 or TRBV12-4, the J call TRBJ1-3, with D unresolved. Trimming removed 2 bases from V and 3 bases from J, with 2 bases in between. The CDR3 loop spans 12 amino acids. DNA for the CDR3: TGTGCCAGCAGTTTACTTGGAAACACCATATATTTT. Translation: CASSLLGNTIYF.

The chain couples TRBV9 to TRBJ2-1, with D perhaps TRBD2 (6 bases). Germline loops: CDR1 SGDLS, CDR2 YYNGEE. The V gene lost 1 base and the J gene lost 7 bases, with 15 bases spanning the gap. CDR3 length: 15 residues. CDR3 sequence: CASSVRAGLMNEQFF. CDR3 coding DNA: TGTGCCAGCAGCGTAAGGGCGGGACTGATGAATGAGCAGTTCTTC.

At least ten counts were recorded for this clonotype. The chain has TRBV6-5 and TRBJ1-1; 10 bases fit TRBD1. The CDR3 spans 13 residues. Germline CDR1 reads MNHEY; CDR2 reads SVGAGI. The J segment lost 7 bases and the V segment lost 5 bases, leaving 4 bases of the junction unmatched. The CDR3 bases are TGTGCCAGCAGTCCCCGGGACAGGGGTGAAGCTTTCTTT. Protein: CASSPRDRGEAFF.

The genes are TRBV7-6 and TRBJ2-3, with D perhaps matching TRBD1 or TRBD2 (5 bases each). The CDR3 sequence is 15 residues long. The V gene's germline CDR1 is SGHVS and CDR2 FNYEAQ. Trimming left V 4 bases short and J 5 bases short, with 16 bases between. The CDR3: CASSSGTERRDTQYF. In DNA form, the CDR3 reads TGTGCCAGCAGCTCTGGGACCGAACGGAGAGATACGCAGTATTTT.

This clonotype was observed a single time. The V call is TRBV2, the J call TRBJ1-6; the D gene is possibly TRBD1 (5 bases). V lost 1 base, J lost 7 bases, and 11 bases lay in between. The CDR3 is 15 residues long. Germline V gene sequence: CDR1 SNHLY, CDR2 FYNNEI. As DNA, the CDR3 is TGTGCCAGCAGTGAAGATCAGGGTCGGAATTCACCCCTCCACTTT. Protein: CASSEDQGRNSPLHF.

The chain carries TRBV11-1 and TRBJ1-1; tentative D call: TRBD1 (5 bases). Trimming left V 2 bases short and J 6 bases short, with 16 bases between. The length of the CDR3 is 15 residues. CDR1 and CDR2 from the germline V gene are SGHAT and FQDESV (reference sequence). CDR3 in DNA: TGTGCCAGCAGCTTATCAAGCGGGGGAAAGGCTGAAGCTTTCTTT. It is translated as CASSLSSGGKAEAFF.

This clonotype was picked up many times. The chain couples TRBV6-5 to TRBJ1-4; D ambiguous. Per germline, CDR1 MNHEY and CDR2 SVGAGI. This CDR3 has 14 residues. Trimming pared 2 bases from V and 7 bases from J, leaving 11 bases between. CDR3 coding DNA: TGTGCCAGCAGTTACGAGAAAGCCGGTGAAAAACTGTTTTTT. Protein sequence: CASSYEKAGEKLFF.

Many counts were recorded for this clonotype. The genes are TRBV29-1 and TRBJ2-1; tentative D call: TRBD1 (6 bases). Looked up from germline, CDR1 is SQVTM and CDR2 is ANQGSEA. V lost 5 bases and J 0 bases, leaving 14 bases between the germline ends. The CDR3 contains 15 residues. CDR3: CSVSGGFRSYNEQFF. The CDR3 DNA reads TGCAGCGTTAGTGGGGGCTTTCGCTCCTACAATGAGCAGTTCTTC.

This clonotype was counted many times. The chain carries TRBV28 and TRBJ1-5, with D possibly TRBD1 on 5 matching bases. V was shortened by 6 bases and J by 0 bases, with 15 bases between the two germline ends. This CDR3 contains 16 residues. Germline V gives CDR1 MDHEN, CDR2 SYDVKM. CDR3 sequence reads: CASRYTTAYSNQPQHF. As DNA, the CDR3 is TGTGCCAGCAGATATACGACAGCCTATAGCAATCAGCCCCAGCATTTT.

At least ten counts were recorded for this clonotype. The chain recombines TRBV7-9 with TRBJ1-4; tentative D call: TRBD1 (5 bases). V gave up 2 bases and J gave up 0 bases, with 7 bases separating them. This CDR3 region has 15 residues. Germline-derived CDR1 and CDR2 are SEHNR and FQNEAQ (reference sequence). The chain's CDR3 is CASSLMGATNEKLFF. Written as DNA, the CDR3 is TGTGCCAGCAGCTTAATGGGGGCAACTAATGAAAAACTGTTTTTT.

This clonotype was found a few times. V usage is TRBV5-6 and J usage is TRBJ1-5; maybe TRBD1 (6 bases). The CDR3 is 15 amino acids. Germline CDR1 is SGHDT and CDR2 is YYEEEE. The V end lost 1 base, the J end lost 5 bases, and 13 bases lay between the germline ends. The CDR3: CASSLMGGPDQPQHF. The CDR3 region has the DNA TGTGCCAGCAGCTTGATGGGGGGGCCTGATCAGCCCCAGCATTTT. Filled out from reference TRBV5-6 and TRBJ1-5, the complete variable domain reads DAGVTQSPTHLIKTRGQQVTLRCSPKSGHDTVSWYQQALGQGPQFIFQYYEEEERQRGNFPDRFSGHQFPNYSSELNVNALLLGDSALYLCASSLMGGPDQPQHFGDGTRLSIL.

The V and J genes are TRBV7-8 and TRBJ2-7, with 7 bases lining up with TRBD1. The length of the CDR3 is 15 residues. The germline V gene encodes CDR1 SGHVS and CDR2 FQNEAQ. Losses at the gene ends were 4 bases for V and 0 bases for J; bases not matched to a gene: 6. The DNA for the CDR3 is TGTGCCAGCAGCTATTACCGGGACAGCTCCTACGAGCAGTACTTC. This sequence encodes CASSYYRDSSYEQYF. Filled out from reference TRBV7-8 and TRBJ2-7, the complete variable domain reads GAGVSQSPRYKVAKRGQDVALRCDPISGHVSLFWYQQALGQGPEFLTYFQNEAQLDKSGLPSDRFFAERPEGSVSTLKIQRTQQEDSAVYLCASSYYRDSSYEQYFGPGTRLTVT.

Note on this clonotype: It may be a read error: a sequence one base away is much more abundant. The chain is built from TRBV20-1 and TRBJ2-3; D is perhaps TRBD1 or TRBD2 (6 bases each). The CDR3 sequence is 12 residues long. Germline V gives CDR1 DFQATT, CDR2 SNEGSKA (reference sequence). The CDR3: CSPGGGTDTLYF. The CDR3 nucleotides read TGCAGTCCCGGGGGCGGCACAGATACGCTGTATTTT.

The V call is TRBV19, the J call TRBJ2-7; possibly TRBD2 for D (6 bases). V lost 5 bases and J 3 bases, leaving 14 bases between the germline ends. Germline CDR1 LNHDA, CDR2 SQIVND (reference sequence). This CDR3 is built from 14 residues. CDR3 residues: CASSLAPTSYEQYF. CDR3 nucleotides: TGTGCCAGTAGTTTAGCCCCGACTAGCTACGAGCAGTACTTC.

The chain uses TRBV7-9 and TRBJ2-7, with a possible D match to TRBD2 (5 bases). The CDR3 runs 15 residues. Germline values: CDR1 SEHNR, CDR2 FQNEAQ (reference sequence). V lost 4 bases, J lost 7 bases, and 20 bases lay in between. CDR3 residues: CASSSTVEKSGEQYF. CDR3 nucleotide sequence: TGTGCCAGCAGCTCCACAGTGGAAAAATCGGGGGAGCAGTACTTC.

V usage is TRBV7-2 and J usage is TRBJ2-1; 15 bases agree with TRBD2. From germline, CDR1 is SGHTA and CDR2 FQGNSA. V lost 5 bases to trimming and J lost 8 bases; unmatched junction nucleotides: 7. The CDR3 contains 16 residues. CDR3 bases: TGTGCCAGCAGCCCTCCCGGACTAGCGGGGGGGGATGAGCAGTTCTTC. Translating it yields CASSPPGLAGGDEQFF.

This clonotype was seen ten or more times. V gene TRBV7-9 combines with J gene TRBJ2-2; the D gene is possibly TRBD2 (7 bases). Trimming removed 5 bases from V and 0 bases from J, with 10 bases in between. Germline lookup yields CDR1 SEHNR and CDR2 FQNEAQ (reference sequence). The CDR3 length is 15 residues. In DNA form, the CDR3 reads TGTGCCAGCAGCCCGGGGGGCCCGAACACCGGGGAGCTGTTTTTT. Residues: CASSPGGPNTGELFF.

This clonotype has a count of ten or more. The rearrangement joins TRBV4-1 to TRBJ2-3; D might be TRBD1 or TRBD2, each matching 6 bases. Germline loops: CDR1 MGHRA, CDR2 YSYEKL. There are 16 residues in the CDR3. The V end lost 0 bases, the J end lost 0 bases, and 10 bases lay between the germline ends. CDR3 loop: CASSQDTGASTDTQYF. DNA of the CDR3: TGCGCCAGCAGCCAAGATACGGGGGCTAGCACAGATACGCAGTATTTT.

The chain combines TRBV6-5 with TRBJ1-1; a possible D gene is TRBD1 (5 bases). The ends were cut back, 0 bases at V and 5 bases at J, with 13 bases in the middle. Germline assignment: CDR1 MNHEY and CDR2 SVGAGI. The CDR3 loop spans 15 amino acids. The CDR3 loop is CASSYSTGGGTEAFF. The CDR3 nucleotides are TGTGCCAGCAGTTACTCGACTGGGGGAGGGACTGAAGCTTTCTTT.